These 16 T cell receptor beta chains were sequenced from one sample in a study of blood T cells in healthy people across ages. Combining a sample-barcoded 5' primer with a J-beta primer mix, a second PCR ran for roughly 7 to 12 cycles. In TCRdb, the 5' RACE reads were re-called with MiXCR into one record per CDR3 protein. The top ten hold around 37% of the sample, which has about 640,000 distinct CDR3 sequences, roughly 53% seen once. The sequenced sample was blood. The receptors were sampled from a man between 60 and 75 years old in good health.

In its sample, this clonotype was seen a few times. CDR3 sequence: CASSPVRQSTNEKLFF. The DNA for the CDR3 is TGTGCCAGCAGCCCCGTACGACAGTCAACTAATGAAAAACTGTTTTTT. The chain carries TRBV3-1 and TRBJ1-4; possible D gene TRBD1, 5 bases. The germline CDR1 and CDR2 sequences are LGHDT and YNNKEL (reference sequence). V was clipped by 4 bases and J by 0 bases, with 12 bases between them. This CDR3 has 16 residues.

The V gene is TRBV29-1, the J gene TRBJ1-5; D is perhaps TRBD1 (5 bases). The CDR3 contains 13 residues. CDR1 SQVTM and CDR2 ANQGSEA come from the germline V gene. Between the trimmed V and J ends, which lost 5 bases and 7 bases, there was a span of 15 bases. The chain's CDR3 is CSVTRGLGQPQHF. The CDR3 DNA reads as TGCAGCGTTACAAGGGGTCTGGGCCAGCCCCAGCATTTT.

The chain has TRBV6-1 and TRBJ1-4; D uncertain. Looked up from germline, CDR1 is MNHNS and CDR2 is SASEGT. V gave up 5 bases and J gave up 3 bases, with 19 bases separating them. CDR3 length: 17 residues. The CDR3 protein is CASSKGAPTVANEKLFF. In nucleotides, the CDR3 is TGTGCCAGCAGTAAGGGCGCCCCCACGGTAGCTAATGAAAAACTGTTTTTT.

There are a few counts of this clonotype. The rearrangement joins TRBV7-6 to TRBJ2-3; 11 nucleotides agree with TRBD2. The germline V gene encodes CDR1 SGHVS and CDR2 FNYEAQ. This CDR3 is 17 amino acids long. The trim removed 5 bases at V and 5 bases at J, leaving 12 bases unmatched. The CDR3 region is CASSLLATSGVKDTQYF. DNA of the CDR3: TGTGCCAGCAGCCTTCTGGCGACTAGCGGGGTCAAAGATACGCAGTATTTT.

The table lists this clonotype with a few counts. This chain joins TRBV18 and TRBJ2-1, with 9 bases fitting TRBD2. CDR1 KGHSH and CDR2 LQKENI come from the germline V gene. This CDR3 comprises 15 residues. Losses at the gene ends were 3 bases for V and 6 bases for J; bases not matched to a gene: 6. This CDR3 is CASSPVAGVGNEQFF. CDR3 nucleotides: TGTGCCAGCTCACCCGTAGCGGGGGTCGGCAATGAGCAGTTCTTC.

This clonotype was observed at least ten times. The V and J genes are TRBV20-1 and TRBJ1-6, with a possible D match to TRBD1 (6 bases). Germline CDR1 and CDR2: DFQATT and SNEGSKA (reference sequence). V was pared by 7 bases and J by 7 bases, with 14 bases between. CDR3 size: 13 residues. DNA of the CDR3: TGCAGTGACAGGGCCCGGGAAAATTCACCCCTCCACTTT. It yields the protein CSDRARENSPLHF.

The chain uses TRBV28 and TRBJ2-3; D is unresolved. Trimming pared 6 bases from V and 14 bases from J, leaving 18 bases between. Germline CDR1 is MDHEN and CDR2 is SYDVKM. This CDR3 region has 12 residues. CDR3 sequence (DNA): TGTGCCAGCAGCCTTGACTTAGTGGCCGGGTATTTT. This codes for CASSLDLVAGYF.

The chain employs TRBV4-2 and TRBJ2-3, with 15 bases aligning to TRBD2. The CDR3 loop spans 18 amino acids. The germline CDR1 and CDR2 sequences are LGHNA and YNFKEQ. J lost 5 bases, V lost 1 base, and 7 bases had no gene match. CDR3 amino acids: CASSQGTSGGAEVDTQYF. Here the CDR3 DNA reads TGTGCCAGCAGCCAAGGGACTAGCGGGGGGGCCGAGGTAGATACGCAGTATTTT.

In the case of this clonotype: An end of the junction differs from the germline gene, which may be a read error. The chain uses TRBV7-2 and TRBJ2-5, with TRBD2 matching 10 bases. This CDR3 is built from 17 residues. Germline assignment: CDR1 SGHTA and CDR2 FQGNSA. CDR3 loop: CASSFPSGGRYQGTQYF. CDR3 sequence (DNA): TGTGCCAGCAGCTTTCCTAGCGGGGGCCGGTACCAAGGGACCCAGTACTTC.

V gene TRBV4-1 combines with J gene TRBJ2-1; 7 bases fit TRBD2. Germline assignment: CDR1 MGHRA and CDR2 YSYEKL. Unmatched junction bases numbered 5, after V lost 0 bases and J lost 3 bases. This CDR3 has 16 residues. In nucleotides, the CDR3 is TGCGCCAGCAGCCAAGAGGGCGGGGGACGCTACAATGAGCAGTTCTTC. It codes for CASSQEGGGRYNEQFF.

V and J are TRBV3-1 and TRBJ2-3; a possible D gene is TRBD2 (5 bases). V lost 0 bases to trimming and J lost 5 bases, with 12 bases between them. Germline V gene data show CDR1 as LGHDT and CDR2 as YNNKEL (reference sequence). The CDR3 runs 15 residues. The CDR3 coding sequence is TGTGCCAGCAGCCAAGATCGGAGGCGCATAGATACGCAGTATTTT. Translation: CASSQDRRRIDTQYF.

In this sample, this clonotype turned up many times. This rearrangement joins TRBV9 to TRBJ2-7; D is unclear. The CDR3 is 15 residues long. Germline lookup yields CDR1 SGDLS and CDR2 YYNGEE. Trimming removed 0 bases at V and 0 bases at J, with 10 bases between. The CDR3: CASSVGEWPSYEQYF. CDR3 nucleotides: TGTGCCAGCAGCGTAGGGGAATGGCCCTCCTACGAGCAGTACTTC.

For this clonotype: The junction departs from the called germline gene at one end, perhaps through a read error. The CDR3 protein is CASSDSAGATYSEQFF. The CDR3 region has the DNA TGTGCCAGCAGTGACTCGGCGGGAGCAACCTACAGTGAGCAGTTCTTC. The J gene is TRBJ2-1, the V gene TRBV6-4; 7 bases are shared with TRBD2. The CDR3 is 16 residues long. The germline V gene encodes CDR1 MRHNA and CDR2 SNTAGT.

This rearrangement joins TRBV24-1 to TRBJ2-2; 10 nucleotides align to TRBD1. Germline-derived CDR1 and CDR2 are KGHDR and SFDVKD. Losses at the gene ends were 5 bases for V and 2 bases for J; bases not matched to a gene: 7. This CDR3 spans 17 amino acids. The CDR3 DNA sequence: TGTGCCACCAGTGGCCCGAGACAGGGGGCTAACACCGGGGAGCTGTTTTTT. Protein: CATSGPRQGANTGELFF.

This clonotype was observed a handful of times. This chain uses TRBV5-1 with TRBJ2-4; 7 nucleotides match TRBD1. Unmatched junction bases numbered 9, after V lost 4 bases and J lost 8 bases. The CDR3 runs to 14 residues. Germline values: CDR1 SGHRS, CDR2 YFSETQ. The CDR3 DNA is TGCGCCAGCAGCCCCGACAGGGAAGGGGACATTCAGTACTTC. This sequence encodes CASSPDREGDIQYF. Variable domain in full (rest from reference TRBV5-1 and TRBJ2-4): KAGVTQTPRYLIKTRGQQVTLSCSPISGHRSVSWYQQTPGQGLQFLFEYFSETQRNKGNFPGRFSGRQFSNSRSEMNVSTLELGDSALYLCASSPDREGDIQYFGAGTRLSVL.

In DNA, the CDR3 is TGTGCCAGCAGTGACGCCGGGACAGGGGGCACTGAAGCTTTCTTT. Translated, it gives CASSDAGTGGTEAFF. V is TRBV6-2 or TRBV6-3 and J is TRBJ1-1, with TRBD1 identical over 11 bases. The CDR3 has 15 residues. Germline V gene data show CDR1 as MNHEY and CDR2 as SVGEGT. Unmatched junction bases numbered 6, after V lost 5 bases and J lost 4 bases.